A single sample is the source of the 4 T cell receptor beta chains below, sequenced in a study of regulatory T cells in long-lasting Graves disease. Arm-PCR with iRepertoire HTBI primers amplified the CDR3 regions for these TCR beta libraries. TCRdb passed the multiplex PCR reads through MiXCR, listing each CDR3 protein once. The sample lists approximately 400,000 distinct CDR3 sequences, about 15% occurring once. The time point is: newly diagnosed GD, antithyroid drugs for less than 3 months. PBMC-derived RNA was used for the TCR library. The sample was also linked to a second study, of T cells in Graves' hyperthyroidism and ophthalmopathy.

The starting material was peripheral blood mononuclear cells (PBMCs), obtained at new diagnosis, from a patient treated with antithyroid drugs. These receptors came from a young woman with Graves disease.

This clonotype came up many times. CDR3 amino acids: CATGWGTEAFF. The CDR3 region has the DNA TGTGCCACCGGTTGGGGAACTGAAGCTTTCTTT. This chain links TRBV24-1 with TRBJ1-1, with D unclear. Trimming pared 9 bases from V and 5 bases from J, leaving 9 bases between. Germline assignment: CDR1 KGHDR and CDR2 SFDVKD. The CDR3 runs to 11 residues.

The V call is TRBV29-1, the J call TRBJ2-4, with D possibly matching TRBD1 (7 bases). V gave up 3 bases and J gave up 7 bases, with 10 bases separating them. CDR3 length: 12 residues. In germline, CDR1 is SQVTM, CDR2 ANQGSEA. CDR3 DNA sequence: TGCAGCGTTGACAGGGGGGAGAACATTCAGTACTTC. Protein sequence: CSVDRGENIQYF.

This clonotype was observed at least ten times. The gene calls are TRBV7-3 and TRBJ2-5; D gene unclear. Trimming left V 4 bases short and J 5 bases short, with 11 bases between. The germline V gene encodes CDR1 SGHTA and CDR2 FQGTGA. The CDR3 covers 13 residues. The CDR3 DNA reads TGTGCCAGCAGCTACGGACCCAAGGAGACCCAGTACTTC. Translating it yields CASSYGPKETQYF. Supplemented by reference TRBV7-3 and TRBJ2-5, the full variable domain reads GAGVSQTPSNKVTEKGKYVELRCDPISGHTALYWYRQSLGQGPEFLIYFQGTGAADDSGLPNDRFFAVRPEGSVSTLKIQRTERGDSAVYLCASSYGPKETQYFGPGTRLLVL.

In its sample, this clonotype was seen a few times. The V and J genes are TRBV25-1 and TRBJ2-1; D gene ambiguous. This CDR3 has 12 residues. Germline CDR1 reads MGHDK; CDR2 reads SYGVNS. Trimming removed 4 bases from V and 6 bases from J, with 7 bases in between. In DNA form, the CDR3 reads TGTGCCAGCAGTGTCTTCTCCAATGAGCAGTTCTTC. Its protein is CASSVFSNEQFF.